A selection of T cell receptor beta chains follows, all from one sample in a study of read filtering for tumor transcriptome and immune sequencing. TCRdb analysed the reads with MiXCR anew, one entry per CDR3 protein. This sample has over 50,000 distinct CDR3 sequences, with nearly 20% found just once. Sequencing used a population of CD138-negative cells sorted from bone marrow. The receptors shown here come from a donor at least 40 years old with multiple myeloma. Each CDR3 is given with its conserved first and last residue. The D gene is left open where the match is weak. Expanded clones get a size class; other rows say once, few or many, or leave the size out.

j_gene,len,d_gene,abundance,v_gene,CDR3aa,CDR3nt
TRBJ2-7,13,-,-,TRBV9,CASSPRAAYEQYF,TGTGCCAGCAGCCCTAGGGCAGCCTACGAGCAGTACTTC
TRBJ2-1,14,-,many,TRBV29-1,CSVARRIQYNEQFF,TGCAGCGTTGCACGGCGGATACAGTACAATGAGCAGTTCTTC
TRBJ1-5,18,TRBD1,many,TRBV19,CASSTPLPDRGKNQPQHF,TGTGCCAGTAGTACCCCTTTGCCGGACAGGGGTAAGAATCAGCCCCAGCATTTT
TRBJ1-5,15,-,-,TRBV28,CATAASKGNHQPQHF,TGTGCCACGGCCGCGAGTAAGGGGAACCACCAGCCCCAGCATTTT
TRBJ1-4,15,TRBD1,many,TRBV28,CASSIPGGSEEKLFF,TGTGCCAGCAGTATCCCAGGGGGTTCTGAGGAAAAACTGTTTTTT
TRBJ2-7,11,-,many,TRBV29-1,CSVGSSYEQYF,TGCAGCGTGGGGTCTTCCTACGAGCAGTACTTC
TRBJ2-1,16,-,-,TRBV6-6,CASSYGGIRTYNEQFF,TGTGCCAGCAGTTACGGGGGGATTCGTACCTACAATGAGCAGTTCTTC
TRBJ2-2,13,-,many,TRBV13,CASGIQNTGELFF,TGTGCCAGCGGGATTCAGAACACCGGGGAGCTGTTTTTT
TRBJ1-6,16,-,many,TRBV5-1,CASSHRDGREGSPLHF,TGCGCCAGCAGCCACCGGGATGGCAGGGAAGGGTCACCCCTCCACTTT
TRBJ2-7,12,-,many,TRBV29-1,CSVGQGFLEQYF,TGCAGCGTTGGCCAGGGGTTCCTCGAGCAGTACTTC
TRBJ2-2,14,TRBD1,few,TRBV11-2,CASSSRGGQGLLFF,TGTGCCAGCAGCAGCCGCGGGGGACAGGGCCTACTGTTTTTT
TRBJ2-1,15,TRBD2,few,TRBV7-9,CASSLGEGSYNEQFF,TGTGCCAGCAGCTTAGGGGAGGGTTCCTACAATGAGCAGTTCTTC
TRBJ2-2,13,-,many,TRBV5-4,CATGRESPGELFF,TGTGCCACAGGACGAGAATCTCCCGGGGAGCTGTTTTTT
TRBJ2-6,15,-,-,TRBV23-1,CASTCKVPGANVLTF,TGCGCCAGCACCTGTAAGGTCCCTGGGGCCAACGTCCTGACTTTC
TRBJ2-7,13,-,many,TRBV3-1,CASSQDVRGEQYF,TGTGCCAGCAGCCAAGATGTCCGGGGGGAGCAGTACTTC
TRBJ2-7,16,-,many,TRBV11-2,CASIPSGHLMTYEQYF,TGTGCCAGCATCCCCTCAGGGCACTTGATGACCTACGAGCAGTACTTC
TRBJ1-2,15,-,few,TRBV14,CASSQFGTGRYGYTF,TGTGCCAGCAGCCAATTCGGGACTGGGAGATATGGCTACACCTTC
TRBJ2-3,14,TRBD2,many,TRBV7-3,CASSSSGGANTQYF,TGTGCCAGCAGCTCTTCCGGGGGGGCTAATACGCAGTATTTT
TRBJ2-1,13,-,many,TRBV28,CASSLQLRYEQFF,TGTGCCAGCAGTTTACAACTGCGCTATGAGCAGTTCTTC
TRBJ2-3,16,TRBD2,few,TRBV27,CASRGGGPHPTDTQYF,TGTGCCAGCAGGGGGGGAGGGCCACACCCAACAGATACGCAGTATTTT
TRBJ1-1,13,-,few,TRBV3-1,CASSTLGGTEAFF,TGTGCCAGCTCGACCTTGGGTGGCACTGAAGCTTTCTTT
TRBJ2-7,12,-,many,TRBV5-1,CASSPDRNEQYF,TGCGCCAGCAGCCCCGACAGGAACGAGCAGTACTTC
TRBJ2-1,14,-,many,TRBV11-2,CASTPGTKTHEQFF,TGTGCCAGCACCCCCGGGACAAAAACCCATGAGCAGTTCTTC
TRBJ1-5,17,-,many,TRBV6-2/TRBV6-3,CASSSTLETRHNQPQHF,TGTGCCAGCAGTTCCACTCTCGAAACACGGCACAATCAGCCCCAGCATTTT
TRBJ1-5,15,TRBD1,many,TRBV3-1,CASSQDPGGRAPQHF,TGTGCCAGCAGCCAAGATCCAGGGGGAAGAGCGCCCCAGCATTTT
TRBJ2-5,14,-,many,TRBV14,CASSQQGLRETQYF,TGTGCCAGCAGCCAACAGGGGTTACGAGAGACCCAGTACTTC
TRBJ2-3,17,-,-,TRBV2,CASLGDTYLSSTDTQYF,TGTGCCAGCTTGGGGGACACCTATTTATCTAGCACAGATACGCAGTATTTT
TRBJ2-2,14,-,once,TRBV6-1,CASSDRADTGELFF,TGTGCCAGCAGCGACAGAGCCGACACCGGGGAGCTGTTTTTT
TRBJ1-4,13,-,few,TRBV3-1,CASSPPGDEKLFF,TGTGCCAGCAGCCCCCCAGGGGATGAAAAACTGTTTTTT
TRBJ2-6,13,-,many,TRBV24-1,CATEYPGANVLTF,TGTGCCACCGAGTACCCCGGGGCCAACGTCCTGACTTTC
TRBJ1-5,14,-,many,TRBV6-6,CASSFMTENQPQHF,TGTGCCAGCAGCTTTATGACTGAGAATCAGCCCCAGCATTTT
TRBJ1-2,14,TRBD1,-,TRBV23-1,CASATGVGNYGHTF,TGCGCCAGCGCCACAGGGGTGGGCAACTATGGCCACACCTTC
TRBJ2-2,16,TRBD1,many,TRBV14,CASSPLGQPGTGELFF,TGTGCCAGCAGCCCCTTGGGACAGCCGGGGACCGGGGAGCTGTTTTTT
TRBJ2-2,16,-,many,TRBV7-9,CASSLQISVNTGELFF,TGTGCCAGCAGCCTACAGATTTCAGTGAACACCGGGGAGCTGTTTTTT
TRBJ1-6,17,TRBD1,many,TRBV7-8,CASSPERGGLDRSPLHF,TGTGCCAGCAGCCCGGAAAGAGGGGGCCTCGATAGGTCACCCCTCCACTTT
TRBJ1-6,14,-,many,TRBV6-1,CASSETGRGSPLHF,TGTGCCAGCAGTGAAACAGGGCGGGGTTCACCCCTCCACTTT
TRBJ2-1,13,TRBD1,many,TRBV7-2,CASSHGTGREQFF,TGTGCCAGCAGCCACGGGACAGGGAGAGAGCAGTTCTTC
TRBJ2-7,13,-,many,TRBV11-1,CASRRDSSYEQYF,TGTGCCAGCAGACGCGACAGTTCCTACGAGCAGTACTTC
TRBJ2-1,14,-,many,TRBV5-6,CASSDTGTDNEQFF,TGTGCCAGCAGCGATACCGGGACTGACAATGAGCAGTTCTTC
TRBJ1-1,15,-,many,TRBV18,CASSPDWLVNTEAFF,TGTGCCAGCTCACCCGATTGGCTCGTGAACACTGAAGCTTTCTTT
TRBJ2-6,14,-,many,TRBV7-8,CASSVGTGANVLTF,TGTGCCAGCAGCGTGGGGACTGGGGCCAACGTCCTGACTTTC
TRBJ2-7,13,-,many,TRBV7-2,CASGPDYQGEQYF,TGTGCCAGCGGTCCGGACTACCAAGGGGAGCAGTACTTC
TRBJ1-2,15,-,few,TRBV7-2,CASSLAPNRVDGYTF,TGTGCCAGCAGCTTAGCCCCGAACAGGGTCGATGGCTACACCTTC